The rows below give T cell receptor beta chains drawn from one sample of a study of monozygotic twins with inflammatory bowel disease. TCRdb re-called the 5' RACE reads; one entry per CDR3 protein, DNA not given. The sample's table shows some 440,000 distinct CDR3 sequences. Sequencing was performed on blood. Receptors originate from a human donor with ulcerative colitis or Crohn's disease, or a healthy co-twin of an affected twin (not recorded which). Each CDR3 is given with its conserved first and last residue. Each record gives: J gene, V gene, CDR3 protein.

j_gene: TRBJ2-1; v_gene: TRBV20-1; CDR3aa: CSASPVGEQFF
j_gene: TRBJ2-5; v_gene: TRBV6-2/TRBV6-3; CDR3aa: CASTRPAREETQYF
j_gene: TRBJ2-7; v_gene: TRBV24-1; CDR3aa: CATSDRDRPYEQYF
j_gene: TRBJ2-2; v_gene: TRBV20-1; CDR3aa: CSARGLPGELFF
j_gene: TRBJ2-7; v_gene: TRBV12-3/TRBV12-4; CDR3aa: CASSRGISQVLYEQYF
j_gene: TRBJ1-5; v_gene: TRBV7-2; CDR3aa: CASRPVGGNQPQHF
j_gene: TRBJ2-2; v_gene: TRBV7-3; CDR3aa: CASSWDPNTGELFF
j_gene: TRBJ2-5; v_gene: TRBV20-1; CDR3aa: CSASPSRGGETQYF
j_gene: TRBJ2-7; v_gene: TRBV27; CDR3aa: CATRKGERTLSEQYF
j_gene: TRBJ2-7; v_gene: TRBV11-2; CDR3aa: CASSLVGHIYEQYF
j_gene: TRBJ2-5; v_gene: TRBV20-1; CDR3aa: CSAENPEQTQYF
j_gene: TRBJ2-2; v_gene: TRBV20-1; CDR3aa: CSARNASTGELFF
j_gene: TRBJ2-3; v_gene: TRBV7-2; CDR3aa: CASSLEASGHTDTQYF
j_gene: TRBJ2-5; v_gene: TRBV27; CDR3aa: CASSRTGGAYQETQYF
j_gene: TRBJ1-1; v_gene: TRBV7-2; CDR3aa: CASSPGPAAFAEAFF
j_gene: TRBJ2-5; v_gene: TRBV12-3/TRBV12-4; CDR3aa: CASTVTGKGGETQYF
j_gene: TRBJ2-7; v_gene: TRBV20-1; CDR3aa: CSAGSSYEQYF
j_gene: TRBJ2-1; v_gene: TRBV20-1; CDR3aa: CSAPGTSGSYNEQFF
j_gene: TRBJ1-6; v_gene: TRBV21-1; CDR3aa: CASSKRFRTPLHF
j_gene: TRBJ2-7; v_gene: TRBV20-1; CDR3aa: CSARVQGSSYEQYF
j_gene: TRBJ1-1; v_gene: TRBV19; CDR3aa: CATSDRPTEAFF
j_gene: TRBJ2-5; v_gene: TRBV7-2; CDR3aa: CASSPRPLETQYF
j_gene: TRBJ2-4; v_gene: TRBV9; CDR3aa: CASSASTSSNIQYF
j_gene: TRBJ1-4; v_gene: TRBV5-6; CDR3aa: CASSRTGTGGEKLFF
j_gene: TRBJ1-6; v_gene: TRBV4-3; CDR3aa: CASSQERGQGHSPLHF
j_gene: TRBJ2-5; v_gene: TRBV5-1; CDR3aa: CASSFPSEGVDETQYF
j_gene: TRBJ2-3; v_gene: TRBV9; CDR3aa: CASSGRGAWDTDTQYF
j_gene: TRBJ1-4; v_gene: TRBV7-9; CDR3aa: CASSPISGKLFF
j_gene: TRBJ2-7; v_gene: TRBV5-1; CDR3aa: CASSPAVQGGYEQYF
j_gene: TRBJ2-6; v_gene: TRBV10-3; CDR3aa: CAISDPRGSSGANVLTF
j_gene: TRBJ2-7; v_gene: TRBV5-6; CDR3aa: CASSYGVSLSYEQYF
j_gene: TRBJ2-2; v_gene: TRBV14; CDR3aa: CASSQNPWTGKRTGELFF
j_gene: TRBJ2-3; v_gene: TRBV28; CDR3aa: CASSSGTRVWYF
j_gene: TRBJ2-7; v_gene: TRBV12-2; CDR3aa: CASRLALTGTGKDEQYF
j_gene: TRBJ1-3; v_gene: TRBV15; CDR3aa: CATSRGTLSGNTIYF
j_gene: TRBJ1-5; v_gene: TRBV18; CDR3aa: CASSPPGTASNQPQHF
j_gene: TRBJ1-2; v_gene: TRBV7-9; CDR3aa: CASSLPQDFGYTF